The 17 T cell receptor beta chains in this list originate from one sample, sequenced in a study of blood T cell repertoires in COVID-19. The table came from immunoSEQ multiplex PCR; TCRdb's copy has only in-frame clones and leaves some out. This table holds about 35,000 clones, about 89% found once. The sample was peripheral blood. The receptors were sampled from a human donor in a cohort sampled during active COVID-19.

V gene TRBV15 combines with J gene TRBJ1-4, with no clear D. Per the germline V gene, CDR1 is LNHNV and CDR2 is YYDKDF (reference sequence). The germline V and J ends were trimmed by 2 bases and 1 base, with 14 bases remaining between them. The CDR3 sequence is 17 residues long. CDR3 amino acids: CATSRNSRAITNEKLFF. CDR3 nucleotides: TGTGCCACCAGCAGAAACTCGCGGGCAATAACTAATGAAAAACTGTTTTTT.

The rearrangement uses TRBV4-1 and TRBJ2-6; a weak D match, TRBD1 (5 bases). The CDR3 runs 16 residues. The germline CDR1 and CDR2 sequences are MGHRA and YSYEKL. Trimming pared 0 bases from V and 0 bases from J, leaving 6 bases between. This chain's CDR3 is CASSQDRDSGANVLTF. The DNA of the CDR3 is TGCGCCAGCAGCCAAGACAGGGACTCTGGGGCCAACGTCCTGACTTTC.

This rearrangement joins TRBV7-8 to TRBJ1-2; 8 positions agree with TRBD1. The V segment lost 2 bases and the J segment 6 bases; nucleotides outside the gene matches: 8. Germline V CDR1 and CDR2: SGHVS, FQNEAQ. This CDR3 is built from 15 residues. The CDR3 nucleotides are TGTGCCAGCAGCTTATATAGACAGGGACAGGATGGCTACACCTTC. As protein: CASSLYRQGQDGYTF.

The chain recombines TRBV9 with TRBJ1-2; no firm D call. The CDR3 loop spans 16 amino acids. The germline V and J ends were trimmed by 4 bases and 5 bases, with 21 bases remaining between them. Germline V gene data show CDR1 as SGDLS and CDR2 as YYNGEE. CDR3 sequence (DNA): TGTGCCAGCAGCCTAGAGGTGTACGCGGGGAAATATGGCTACACCTTC. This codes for CASSLEVYAGKYGYTF.

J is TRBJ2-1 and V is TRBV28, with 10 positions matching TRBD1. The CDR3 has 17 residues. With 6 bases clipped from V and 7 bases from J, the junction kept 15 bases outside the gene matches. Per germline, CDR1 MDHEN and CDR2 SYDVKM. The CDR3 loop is CASRTGDNGGQGNEQFF. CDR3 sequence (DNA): TGTGCCAGCAGGACCGGGGATAATGGGGGACAGGGGAATGAGCAGTTCTTC.

The CDR3 loop is CASSRGTTNEKLFF. CDR3 DNA sequence: TGTGCCAGCAGCCGAGGGACAACTAATGAAAAACTGTTTTTT. The chain uses TRBV5-4 and TRBJ1-4; D remains unclear. Deletions cut 4 bases from V and 0 bases from J, with 7 bases between. The CDR3 sequence is 14 residues long. Germline values: CDR1 SGHNT, CDR2 YYREEE (reference sequence).

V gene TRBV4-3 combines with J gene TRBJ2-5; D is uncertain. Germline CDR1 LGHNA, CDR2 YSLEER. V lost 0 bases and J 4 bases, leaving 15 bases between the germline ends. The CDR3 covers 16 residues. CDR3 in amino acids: CASSQDLGWAGETQYF. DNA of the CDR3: TGCGCCAGCAGCCAAGATTTAGGATGGGCAGGAGAGACCCAGTACTTC.

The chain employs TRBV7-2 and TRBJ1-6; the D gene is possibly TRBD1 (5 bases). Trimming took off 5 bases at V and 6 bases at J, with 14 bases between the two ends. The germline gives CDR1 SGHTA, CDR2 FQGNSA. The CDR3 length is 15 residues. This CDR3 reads CASSPQGGPNSPLHF. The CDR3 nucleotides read TGTGCCAGCAGCCCCCAGGGAGGCCCTAATTCACCCCTCCACTTT.

CDR3 sequence: CASSPPFGSSNYGYTF. The CDR3 DNA sequence: TGTGCCAGCTCACCACCGTTTGGGAGCTCTAACTATGGCTACACCTTC. The chain is built from TRBV18 and TRBJ1-2; D ambiguous. V was clipped by 0 bases and J by 0 bases, with 11 bases between them. There are 16 residues in the CDR3. In germline, CDR1 is KGHSH, CDR2 LQKENI. The full variable domain, rest sourced from reference TRBV18 and TRBJ1-2, is NAGVMQNPRHLVRRRGQEARLRCSPMKGHSHVYWYRQLPEEGLKFMVYLQKENIIDESGMPKERFSAEFPKEGPSILRIQQVVRGDSAAYFCASSPPFGSSNYGYTFGSGTRLTVV.

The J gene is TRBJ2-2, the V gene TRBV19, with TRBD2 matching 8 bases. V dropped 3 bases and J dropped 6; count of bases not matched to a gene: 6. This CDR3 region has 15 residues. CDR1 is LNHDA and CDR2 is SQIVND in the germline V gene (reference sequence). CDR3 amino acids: CASSIIVGGAGELFF. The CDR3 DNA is TGTGCCAGTAGTATTATTGTCGGGGGGGCCGGGGAGCTGTTTTTT.

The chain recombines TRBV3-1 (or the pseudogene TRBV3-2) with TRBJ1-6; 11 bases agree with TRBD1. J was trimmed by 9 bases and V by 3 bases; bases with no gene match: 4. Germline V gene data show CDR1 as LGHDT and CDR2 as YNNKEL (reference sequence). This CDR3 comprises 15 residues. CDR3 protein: CASSQPDRGLSPLHF. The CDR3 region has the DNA TGTGCCAGCAGCCAGCCGGACAGGGGGCTTTCACCCCTCCACTTT.

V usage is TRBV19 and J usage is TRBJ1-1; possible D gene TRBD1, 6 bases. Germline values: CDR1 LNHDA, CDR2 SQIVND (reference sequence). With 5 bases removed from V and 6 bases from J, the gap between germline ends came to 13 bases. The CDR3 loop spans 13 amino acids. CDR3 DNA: TGTGCCAGTAGTTCACAGGGTAAAGCTGAAGCTTTCTTT. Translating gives CASSSQGKAEAFF.

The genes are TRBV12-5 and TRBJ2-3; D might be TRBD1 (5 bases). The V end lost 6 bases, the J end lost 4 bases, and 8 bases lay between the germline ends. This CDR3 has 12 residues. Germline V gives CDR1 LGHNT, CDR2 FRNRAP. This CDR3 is CASGRVPDTQYF. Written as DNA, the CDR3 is TGTGCTAGTGGCAGGGTTCCAGATACGCAGTATTTT.

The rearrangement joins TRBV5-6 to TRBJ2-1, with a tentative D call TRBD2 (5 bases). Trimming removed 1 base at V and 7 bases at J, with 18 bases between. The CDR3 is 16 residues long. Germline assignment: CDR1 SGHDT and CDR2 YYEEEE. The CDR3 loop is CASSLQLGALANEQFF. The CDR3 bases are TGTGCCAGCAGCTTGCAATTGGGCGCTCTAGCTAATGAGCAGTTCTTC.

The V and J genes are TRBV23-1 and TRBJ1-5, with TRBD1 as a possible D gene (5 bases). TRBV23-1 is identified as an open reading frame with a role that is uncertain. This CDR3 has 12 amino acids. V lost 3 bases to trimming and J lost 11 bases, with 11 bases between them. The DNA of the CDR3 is TGCGCCAGCAGTCATCCGGACATCACCCAGCATTTT. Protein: CASSHPDITQHF.

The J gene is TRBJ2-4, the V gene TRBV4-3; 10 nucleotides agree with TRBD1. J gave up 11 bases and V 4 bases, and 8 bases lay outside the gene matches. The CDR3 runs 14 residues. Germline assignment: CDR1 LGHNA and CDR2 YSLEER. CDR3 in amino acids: CASSLGTGDNLQYF. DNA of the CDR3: TGCGCCAGCAGCCTCGGGACAGGGGATAATCTTCAGTACTTC.

In DNA form, the CDR3 reads TGTGCCAGTAGCCGTGCCGACAGGTTGCCTGAAGCTTTCTTT. Protein product: CASSRADRLPEAFF. V usage is TRBV19 and J usage is TRBJ1-1; tentatively, D is TRBD1 (6 bases). V gave up 6 bases and J gave up 6 bases, with 17 bases separating them. This CDR3 comprises 14 residues. Germline V gives CDR1 LNHDA, CDR2 SQIVND (reference sequence).